Listed here are 10 T cell receptor beta chains from one sample, sequenced in a study of Ad26.COV2.S vaccination and SARS-CoV-2 variants. As to treatment: some 20 received Ad26.COV2.S at low or high dose, single or two shots; 5 received placebo; per-sample allocation not given. Material that was analyzed had been drawn on day 63 after the first vaccine or placebo injection. Sequenced by immunoSEQ multiplex PCR; TCRdb stores in-frame clones only, minus some. The sample carries under 550,000 clones, 80% to 95% recorded once. The specimen comprised peripheral blood, sampled in a trial of Ad26.COV2.S vaccine versus placebo. Receptors originate from a person aged 18-65 years who received the Ad26.COV2.S COVID-19 vaccine or a placebo.

The chain combines TRBV29-1 with TRBJ2-7, with 8 bases identical to TRBD1. With V trimmed by 4 bases and J by 6 bases, 8 bases remained unmatched. The CDR3 totals 13 residues. CDR1 is SQVTM, CDR2 ANQGSEA, per germline. The CDR3 sequence is CSVGAGGFGEQYF. The CDR3 nucleotides are TGCAGCGTTGGGGCAGGGGGCTTCGGCGAGCAGTACTTC.

V and J are TRBV6-4 and TRBJ1-4; D uncertain. Germline assignment: CDR1 MRHNA and CDR2 SNTAGT. V lost 3 bases, J lost 10 bases, and 9 bases lay in between. The CDR3 totals 12 residues. The CDR3 is CASSDSVGKLFF. DNA for the CDR3: TGTGCCAGCAGTGATTCGGTAGGAAAACTGTTTTTT.

V gene TRBV28 combines with J gene TRBJ2-4; D is possibly TRBD2 (6 bases). The CDR3 has 16 residues. Germline V lookup: CDR1 MDHEN, CDR2 SYDVKM. V was cut by 5 bases and J by 0 bases, with 14 bases left in between. Here the CDR3 DNA reads TGTGCCAGCAGTCCGCGGGACTTCTTAGCCAAAAACATTCAGTACTTC. This gives the protein CASSPRDFLAKNIQYF. The whole variable domain, remainder taken from reference TRBV28 and TRBJ2-4, is DVKVTQSSRYLVKRTGEKVFLECVQDMDHENMFWYRQDPGLGLRLIYFSYDVKMKEKGDIPEGYSVSREKKERFSLILESASTNQTSMYLCASSPRDFLAKNIQYFGAGTRLSVL.

The V gene is TRBV2, the J gene TRBJ2-5, with a possible D match to TRBD1 (8 bases). In germline, CDR1 is SNHLY, CDR2 FYNNEI. This CDR3 contains 14 residues. The V end was cut by 6 bases, the J end by 5 bases, with 16 bases between. CDR3 sequence: CASSWTGRGETQYF. The CDR3 nucleotides read TGTGCCAGCAGCTGGACAGGGAGGGGGGAGACCCAGTACTTC.

The chain couples TRBV30 to TRBJ1-1; maybe TRBD1 (5 bases). Trimming took off 2 bases at V and 1 base at J, with 8 bases between the two ends. The CDR3 runs 13 residues. Germline assignment: CDR1 GTSNPN and CDR2 SVGIG (reference sequence). CDR3 nucleotide sequence: TGTGCCTGGAGTCAGGGCCAGAACACTGAAGCTTTCTTT. The encoded protein is CAWSQGQNTEAFF.

This clone was seen just once. The J gene is TRBJ2-1, the V gene TRBV5-1; D might be TRBD1 or TRBD2, each matching 5 bases. Per germline, CDR1 SGHRS and CDR2 YFSETQ. V lost 0 bases to trimming and J lost 6 bases, with 13 bases between them. The length of the CDR3 is 15 residues. The CDR3 sequence is CASSLDPLGTNEQFF. CDR3 nucleotide sequence: TGCGCCAGCAGCTTGGACCCCCTCGGGACCAATGAGCAGTTCTTC.

V usage is TRBV12-5 and J usage is TRBJ1-1; TRBD1 is a possible D gene (5 bases). V gave up 1 base and J gave up 4 bases, with 7 bases separating them. This CDR3 has 13 residues. Germline V CDR1 and CDR2: LGHNT, FRNRAP. DNA of the CDR3: TGTGCTAGTGGTTTGGCGGGGGGCACTGAAGCTTTCTTT. Its translation: CASGLAGGTEAFF.

The chain employs TRBV5-4 and TRBJ1-1; unclear D gene. Deletions cut 2 bases from V and 0 bases from J, with 11 bases between. The CDR3 runs to 15 residues. Germline loops: CDR1 SGHNT, CDR2 YYREEE (reference sequence). CDR3: CASSFPGWMNTEAFF. The CDR3 DNA follows: TGTGCCAGCAGCTTCCCTGGGTGGATGAACACTGAAGCTTTCTTT.

As DNA, the CDR3 is TGTGCCAGTAGTATGCCTCCGGGACAGGGGATCTACGAGCAGTACTTC. It translates to CASSMPPGQGIYEQYF. The chain combines TRBV19 with TRBJ2-7; 10 bases match TRBD1. Trimming took 3 bases from V and 3 from J; bases not matched to a gene: 8. Germline CDR1 reads LNHDA; CDR2 reads SQIVND (reference sequence). The CDR3 contains 16 residues.

The chain couples TRBV5-4 to TRBJ2-1, with TRBD2 matching over 12 bases. This CDR3 is built from 17 residues. Per the germline V gene, CDR1 is SGHNT and CDR2 is YYREEE (reference sequence). The trim removed 0 bases at V and 4 bases at J, leaving 5 bases unmatched. The CDR3 DNA reads TGTGCCAGCAGCTTGGACCATGGACTAGCGGGGTACAATGAGCAGTTCTTC. As protein: CASSLDHGLAGYNEQFF.